A selection of T cell receptor beta chains follows, all from one sample in a study of T cell responses to AZD1222 COVID-19 vaccine. Generated by immunoSEQ multiplex PCR, the TCRdb table keeps only in-frame clones and is missing some. The sample consists of 60,000 to 65,000 clones, roughly three quarters of them appearing once. This specimen consisted of peripheral blood, obtained on day 0 of AZD1222 vaccination. These receptors all stem from an adult in good health. The CDR3 runs from the conserved cysteine through the conserved F or W. Each record gives: V gene, J gene, D gene, CDR3 protein. D genes are given only for firm matches.

>TRBV2|TRBJ1-5|-
CASRVGGLPQHF
>TRBV30|TRBJ1-4|-
CAWAHGLGAEKLFF
>TRBV5-1|TRBJ2-2|TRBD1
CASSLAVDRGRTGELFF
>TRBV5-1|TRBJ2-7|TRBD1
CASRTGTESSYEQYF
>TRBV29-1|TRBJ1-1|-
CSVEGAFF
>TRBV24-1|TRBJ1-1|-
CATSAAAGGGNTEAFF
>TRBV7-3|TRBJ1-6|-
CASSFRPDEPLHF
>TRBV3-1/TRBV3-2|TRBJ2-3|-
CASSPFPHRRVPRRDTQYF
>TRBV12-3/TRBV12-4|TRBJ1-2|-
CASSFGANYGYTF
>TRBV7-8|TRBJ1-1|-
CASTWGRGMNTEAFF
>TRBV7-9|TRBJ1-4|-
CASSGLGAGVREKLFF
>TRBV7-9|TRBJ2-7|TRBD2
CASSSFLAGTPYEQYF
>TRBV7-9|TRBJ1-1|-
CASSLRAEDTEAFF
>TRBV30|TRBJ2-5|-
CAWSAQGYQETQYF
>TRBV2|TRBJ2-7|-
CASSGQGVAGEQYF
>TRBV10-3|TRBJ2-7|TRBD1
CAISEQGAHEQYF
>TRBV16|TRBJ1-1|-
CASSPSGRHFEAFF
>TRBV12-5|TRBJ1-5|TRBD1
CASGRGQGDNQPQHF
>TRBV10-3|TRBJ1-2|-
CAISGGGGRNYGYTF
>TRBV5-5|TRBJ2-2|TRBD1
CASSSGTANTGELFF
>TRBV5-4|TRBJ1-2|-
CAISSIPRAIGGYTF
>TRBV11-3|TRBJ1-3|-
CASSFGGANSGNTIYF
>TRBV5-6|TRBJ1-4|TRBD1
CASSSTGINEKLFF
>TRBV2|TRBJ1-1|TRBD1
CASSGNRGQTMNTEAFF
>TRBV10-3|TRBJ1-1|-
CAIRGRRAEAFF
>TRBV6-2/TRBV6-3|TRBJ2-2|TRBD2
CASSYIPTSGGTGELFF
>TRBV19|TRBJ2-2|-
CASSRGTGSAGELFF
>TRBV7-8|TRBJ1-6|-
CASSWPGMNSPLHF
>TRBV6-6|TRBJ1-3|-
CASTTLKGGNTIYF
>TRBV12-3/TRBV12-4|TRBJ1-3|-
CASTGNTIYF
>TRBV28|TRBJ1-2|TRBD1
CASSFPGTGGGYTF
>TRBV7-2|TRBJ1-5|-
CASSLALPNQPQHF
>TRBV7-2|TRBJ1-4|TRBD1
CASSQGQRNEKLFF
>TRBV6-5|TRBJ1-4|-
CASSYSPAAGEKLFF
>TRBV20-1|TRBJ2-7|TRBD1
CSAYDRGEQYF
>TRBV5-7|TRBJ1-4|-
CASRFLDQGHLLNEKLFF
>TRBV7-9|TRBJ2-5|-
CASSFLETQYF
>TRBV24-1|TRBJ2-1|-
CATSSTLNEQFF
>TRBV28|TRBJ2-7|TRBD1
CASSITGGNEQYF
>TRBV15|TRBJ1-2|-
CATSLPGANGYTF
>TRBV9|TRBJ1-2|-
CASSVPTRGDYGYTF
>TRBV6-5|TRBJ1-1|TRBD1
CASRGTGGVDTEAFF
>TRBV6-2/TRBV6-3|TRBJ1-5|-
CASSRVRNQPQHF
>TRBV11-1|TRBJ2-7|-
CASSSGSGRIYEQYF
>TRBV27|TRBJ2-1|-
CASSLSAGDVFNEQFF
>TRBV19|TRBJ1-6|-
CASSGGITYNSPLHF
>TRBV24-1|TRBJ2-7|TRBD1
CATSESTGVLNEQYF